The source of this TCR beta chain is a study of technical replicates of blood from several donors. The table lists this clone with a count of one. Here immunoSEQ multiplex PCR was the method, and the copy in TCRdb shows in-frame clones only, minus some. This table has 80,000 or so clones, 75% to 90% appearing once. Per the germline V gene, CDR1 is MGHDK and CDR2 is SYGVNS. The CDR3 extends over 12 amino acids. With 4 bases removed from V and 9 bases from J, the gap between germline ends came to 10 bases. The sample taken for sequencing was PBMCs. The chain employs TRBV25-1 and TRBJ1-5; D not resolved. This sequence was found in a human donor in good health. Some clones in this sample may be carry-over from other donors' samples. As DNA, the CDR3 is TGTGCCAGCAGTGGAGGTGACGGGCCCCAGCATTTT. Protein sequence: CASSGGDGPQHF.